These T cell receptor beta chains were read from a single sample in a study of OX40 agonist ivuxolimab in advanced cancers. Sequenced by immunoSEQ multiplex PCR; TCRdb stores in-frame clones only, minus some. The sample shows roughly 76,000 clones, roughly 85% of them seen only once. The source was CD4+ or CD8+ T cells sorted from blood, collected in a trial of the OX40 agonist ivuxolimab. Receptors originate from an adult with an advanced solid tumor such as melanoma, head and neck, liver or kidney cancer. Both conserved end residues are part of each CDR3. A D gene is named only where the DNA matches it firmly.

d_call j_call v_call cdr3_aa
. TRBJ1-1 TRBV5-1 CASSLGGNTEAFF
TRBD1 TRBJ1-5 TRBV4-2 CASSQDWAGGNNQPQHF
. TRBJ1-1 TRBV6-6 CASSSPRLGWIEAFF
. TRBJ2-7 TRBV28 CASSLEQGYEQYF
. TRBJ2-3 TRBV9 CASSVGAFGDTQYF
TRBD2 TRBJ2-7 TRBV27 CASSFAGGGAYEQYF
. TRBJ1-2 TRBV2 CASSVMVYGYTF
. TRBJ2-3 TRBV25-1 CASSPGHLMDTQYF
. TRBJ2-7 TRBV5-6 CASSLGADRRIRYEQYF
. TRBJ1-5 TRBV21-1 CASSKARDGNQPQHF
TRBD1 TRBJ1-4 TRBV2 CASSLQGIEKLFF
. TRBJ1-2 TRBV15 CATSRVRGVYGYTF
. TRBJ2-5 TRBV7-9 CASSRQRTDQETQYF
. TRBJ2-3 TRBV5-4 CASSLADSSTDTQYF
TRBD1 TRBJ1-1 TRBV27 CASSPGQGRLNTEAFF
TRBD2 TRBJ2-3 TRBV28 CASSLYLAGATFPDTQYF
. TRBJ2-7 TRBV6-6 CASGPGTYEQYF
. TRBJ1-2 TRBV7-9 CASSATAAAYGYTF
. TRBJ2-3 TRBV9 CASSPTGGQRDTQYF
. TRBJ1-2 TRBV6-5 CASSPGGGYTF
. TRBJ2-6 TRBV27 CASTSGRFGANVLTF
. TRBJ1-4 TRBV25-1 CATTGWDEKLFF
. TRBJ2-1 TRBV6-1 CASNEGPYNEQFF
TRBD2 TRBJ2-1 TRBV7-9 CASSLPGLAGVNEQFF
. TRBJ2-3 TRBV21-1 CASGGGRETDTQYF
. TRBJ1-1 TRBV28 CASSADLENTEAFF
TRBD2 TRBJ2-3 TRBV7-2 CASSLARLAGGTTDTQYF
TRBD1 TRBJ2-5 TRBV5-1 CASSQGQQWPQETQYF
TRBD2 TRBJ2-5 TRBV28 CASSLTSGRETQYF
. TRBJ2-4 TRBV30 CAWSSKGDIQYF
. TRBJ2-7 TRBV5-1 CASTDMYEQYF
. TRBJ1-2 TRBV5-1 CASSTTGIGGYTF
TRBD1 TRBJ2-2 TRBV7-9 CASSLSTGVTGELFF
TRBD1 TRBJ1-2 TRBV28 CASSQEPGTGGDVIYGYTF
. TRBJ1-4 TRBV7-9 CASSLGTDNNEKLFF
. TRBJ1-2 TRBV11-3 CASSLGHQNYGYTF
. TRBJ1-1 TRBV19 CASSIGQIVSFF
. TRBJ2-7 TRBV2 CANSNYEQYF
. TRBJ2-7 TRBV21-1 CASSNWTSTVDEQYF
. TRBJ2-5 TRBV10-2 CASSDPGGKRETQYF
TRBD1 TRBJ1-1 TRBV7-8 CASSPDRGGVFF
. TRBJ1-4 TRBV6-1 CASRNFGTTNEKLFF
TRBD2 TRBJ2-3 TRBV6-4 CASSDVGLAGAPDTQYF
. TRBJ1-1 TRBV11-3 CASSLSLGQGNTEAFF
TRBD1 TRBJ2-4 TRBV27 CASSFRGQGGNIQYF
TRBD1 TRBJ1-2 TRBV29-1 CSVGWDRATGYTF
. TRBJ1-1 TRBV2 CASSIGGNTEAFF
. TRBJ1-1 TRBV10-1 CASSESQGTEAFF
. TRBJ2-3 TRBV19 CASSGTGSDTQYF
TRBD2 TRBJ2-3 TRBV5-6 CASSRGTSGRSLYTQYF
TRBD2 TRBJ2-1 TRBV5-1 CASSPGTSGRLSPGFF
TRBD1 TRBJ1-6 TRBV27 CASSLFRPKTGTGTYNSPLHF
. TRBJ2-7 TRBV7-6 CASSIERATYEQYF